Listed here is a single T cell receptor (beta chain). This sample was taken from a study of blood T cell repertoires in COVID-19. At the level of the study: Acute and convalescent COVID-19 specimens originated in the United States, Italy and Spain. PBMCs, B-cell-depleted T cells, or T cells provided the cDNA or gDNA that made up the material.

Per the authors' pipeline: Using reference gene primer amplification, nucleated cell counts were estimated. Produced via immunoSEQ multiplex PCR; TCRdb's table is partial and in-frame only. V, J and clone size reflect that table, while D and trimming were determined from the DNA. The table lists about 120,000 clones, 78% of them singletons, with approximately 2.5% in the top ten. Germline trimming cut 3 bases from V and 4 bases from J; bases unmatched to any gene: 7. Germline V gene data show CDR1 as KGHDR and CDR2 as SFDVKD. This CDR3 spans 15 amino acids. Sequenced sample: peripheral blood. The chain has TRBV24-1 and TRBJ2-5; 7 bases align to TRBD1. This sequence was found in a man aged 65-85 years with acute or convalescent COVID-19. CDR3: CATSDPGTEVETQYF. In DNA, the CDR3 is TGTGCCACCAGTGATCCCGGGACAGAGGTAGAGACCCAGTACTTC.